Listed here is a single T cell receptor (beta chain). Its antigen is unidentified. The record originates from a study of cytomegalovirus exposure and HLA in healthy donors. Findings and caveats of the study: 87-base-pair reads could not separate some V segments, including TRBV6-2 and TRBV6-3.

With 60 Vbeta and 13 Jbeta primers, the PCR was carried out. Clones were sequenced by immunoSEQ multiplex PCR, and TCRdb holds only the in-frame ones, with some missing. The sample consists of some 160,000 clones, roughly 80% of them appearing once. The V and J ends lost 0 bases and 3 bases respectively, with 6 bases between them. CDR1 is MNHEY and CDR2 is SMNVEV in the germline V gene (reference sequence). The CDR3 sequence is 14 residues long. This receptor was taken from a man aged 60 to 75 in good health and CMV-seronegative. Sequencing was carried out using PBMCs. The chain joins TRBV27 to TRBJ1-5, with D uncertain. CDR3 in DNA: TGTGCCAGCAGTTTATCCGGGAACAATCAGCCCCAGCATTTT. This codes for CASSLSGNNQPQHF.